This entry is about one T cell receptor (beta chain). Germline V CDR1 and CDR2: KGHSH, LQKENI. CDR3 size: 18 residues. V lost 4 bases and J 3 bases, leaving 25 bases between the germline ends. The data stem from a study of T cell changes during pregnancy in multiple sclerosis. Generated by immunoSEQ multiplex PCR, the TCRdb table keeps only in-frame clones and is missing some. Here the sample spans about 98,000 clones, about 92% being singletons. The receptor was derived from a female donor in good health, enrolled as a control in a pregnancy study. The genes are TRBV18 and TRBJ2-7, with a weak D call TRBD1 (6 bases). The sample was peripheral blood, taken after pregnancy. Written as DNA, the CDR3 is TGTGCCAGCTCACGAACAGGGACCGACTCTTGGGCCCTCTACGAGCAGTACTTC. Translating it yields CASSRTGTDSWALYEQYF. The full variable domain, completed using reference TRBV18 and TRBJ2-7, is NAGVMQNPRHLVRRRGQEARLRCSPMKGHSHVYWYRQLPEEGLKFMVYLQKENIIDESGMPKERFSAEFPKEGPSILRIQQVVRGDSAAYFCASSRTGTDSWALYEQYFGPGTRLTVT.